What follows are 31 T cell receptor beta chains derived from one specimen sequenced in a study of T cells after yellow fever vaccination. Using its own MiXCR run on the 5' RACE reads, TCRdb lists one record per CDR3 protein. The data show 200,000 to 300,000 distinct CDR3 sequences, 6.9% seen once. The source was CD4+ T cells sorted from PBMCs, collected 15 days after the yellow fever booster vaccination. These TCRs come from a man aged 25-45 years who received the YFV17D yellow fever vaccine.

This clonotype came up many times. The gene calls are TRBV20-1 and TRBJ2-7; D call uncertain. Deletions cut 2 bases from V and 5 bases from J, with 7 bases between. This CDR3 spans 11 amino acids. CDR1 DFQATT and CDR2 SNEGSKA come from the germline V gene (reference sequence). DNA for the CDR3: TGCAGTGCTAGACTAGTCGACGAGCAGTACTTC. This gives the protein CSARLVDEQYF.

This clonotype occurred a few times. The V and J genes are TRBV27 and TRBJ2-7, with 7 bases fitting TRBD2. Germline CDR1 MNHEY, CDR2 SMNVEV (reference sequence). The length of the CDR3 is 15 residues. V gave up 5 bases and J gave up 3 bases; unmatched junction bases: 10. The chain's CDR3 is CASSKERERVYEQYF. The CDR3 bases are TGTGCCAGCAGTAAGGAGCGGGAACGGGTCTACGAGCAGTACTTC.

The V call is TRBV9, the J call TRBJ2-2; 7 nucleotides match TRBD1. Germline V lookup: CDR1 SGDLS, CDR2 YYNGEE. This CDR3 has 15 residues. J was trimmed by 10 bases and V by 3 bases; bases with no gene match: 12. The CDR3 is CASSARRGPGVELFF. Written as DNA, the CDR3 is TGTGCCAGCAGCGCCCGTAGGGGGCCAGGCGTGGAGCTGTTTTTT.

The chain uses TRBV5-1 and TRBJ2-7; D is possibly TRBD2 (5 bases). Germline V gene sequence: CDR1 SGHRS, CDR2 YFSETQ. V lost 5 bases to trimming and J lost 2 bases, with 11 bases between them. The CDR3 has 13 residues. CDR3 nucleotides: TGCGCCAGCAGGAGGCCGGGAACCTACGAGCAGTACTTC. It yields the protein CASRRPGTYEQYF.

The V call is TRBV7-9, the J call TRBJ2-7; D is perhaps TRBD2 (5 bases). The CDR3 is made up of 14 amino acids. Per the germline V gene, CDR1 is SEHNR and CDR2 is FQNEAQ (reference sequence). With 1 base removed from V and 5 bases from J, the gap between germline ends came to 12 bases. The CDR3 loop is CASSLDRGTHEQYF. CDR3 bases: TGTGCCAGCAGCTTAGACCGGGGAACGCACGAGCAGTACTTC.

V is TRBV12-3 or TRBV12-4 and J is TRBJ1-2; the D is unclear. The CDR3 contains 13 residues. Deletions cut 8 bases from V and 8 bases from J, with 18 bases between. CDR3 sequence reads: CASGENRLAGYTF. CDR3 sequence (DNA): TGTGCCAGCGGGGAAAACCGTTTGGCGGGCTACACCTTC.

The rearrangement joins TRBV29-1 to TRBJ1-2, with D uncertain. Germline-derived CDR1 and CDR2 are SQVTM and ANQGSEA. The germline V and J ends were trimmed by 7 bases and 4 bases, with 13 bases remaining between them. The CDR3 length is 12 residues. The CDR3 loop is CSAGPLGYGYTF. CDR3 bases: TGCAGCGCCGGACCGCTAGGCTATGGCTACACCTTC.

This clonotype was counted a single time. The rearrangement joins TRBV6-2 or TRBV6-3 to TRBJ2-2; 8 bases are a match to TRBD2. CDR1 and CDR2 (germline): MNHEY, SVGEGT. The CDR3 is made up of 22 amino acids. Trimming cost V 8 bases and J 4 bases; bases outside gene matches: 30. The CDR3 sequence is CASDSGPESLFFREGRTGELFF. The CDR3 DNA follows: TGTGCCAGCGATTCCGGCCCCGAGTCCCTTTTTTTCCGGGAGGGCCGCACCGGGGAGCTGTTTTTT.

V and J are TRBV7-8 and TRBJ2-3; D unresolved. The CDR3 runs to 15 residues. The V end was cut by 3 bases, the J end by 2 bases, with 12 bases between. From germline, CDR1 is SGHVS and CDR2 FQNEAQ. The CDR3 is CASSFARIATDTQYF. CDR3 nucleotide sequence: TGTGCCAGCAGCTTCGCCCGGATTGCCACAGATACGCAGTATTTT.

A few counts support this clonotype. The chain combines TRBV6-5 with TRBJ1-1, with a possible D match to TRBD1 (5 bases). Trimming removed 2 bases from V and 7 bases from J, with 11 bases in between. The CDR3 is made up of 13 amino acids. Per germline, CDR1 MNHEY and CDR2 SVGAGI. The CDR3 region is CASSYAGRSEAFF. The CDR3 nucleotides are TGTGCCAGCAGTTACGCAGGGCGAAGTGAAGCTTTCTTT.

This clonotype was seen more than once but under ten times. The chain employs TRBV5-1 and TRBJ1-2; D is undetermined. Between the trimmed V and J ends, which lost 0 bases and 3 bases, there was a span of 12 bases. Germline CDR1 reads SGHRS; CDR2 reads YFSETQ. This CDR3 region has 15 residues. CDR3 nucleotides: TGCGCCAGCAGCTTGGCCACTGGGTCACACTATGGCTACACCTTC. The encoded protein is CASSLATGSHYGYTF.

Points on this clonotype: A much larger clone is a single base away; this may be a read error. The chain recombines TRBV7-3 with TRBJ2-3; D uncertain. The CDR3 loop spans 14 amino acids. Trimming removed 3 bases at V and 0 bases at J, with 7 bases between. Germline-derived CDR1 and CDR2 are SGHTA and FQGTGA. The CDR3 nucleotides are TGTGCCAGCAGCTTCGGTCGTAGCACAGATACGCAGTATTTT. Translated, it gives CASSFGRSTDTQYF.

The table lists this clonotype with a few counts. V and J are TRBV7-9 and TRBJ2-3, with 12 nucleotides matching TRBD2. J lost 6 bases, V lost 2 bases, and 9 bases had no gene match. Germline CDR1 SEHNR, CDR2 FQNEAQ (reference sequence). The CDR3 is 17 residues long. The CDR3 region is CASSLSSTSGSWDTQYF. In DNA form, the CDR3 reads TGTGCCAGCAGCTTATCTTCGACTAGCGGGAGCTGGGATACGCAGTATTTT.

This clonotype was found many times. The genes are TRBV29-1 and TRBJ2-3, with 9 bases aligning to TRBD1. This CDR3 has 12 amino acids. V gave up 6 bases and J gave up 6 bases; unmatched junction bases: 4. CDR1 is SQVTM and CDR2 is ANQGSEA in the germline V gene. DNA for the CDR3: TGCAGCGTCCCGACAGGGGGGGATACGCAGTATTTT. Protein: CSVPTGGDTQYF.

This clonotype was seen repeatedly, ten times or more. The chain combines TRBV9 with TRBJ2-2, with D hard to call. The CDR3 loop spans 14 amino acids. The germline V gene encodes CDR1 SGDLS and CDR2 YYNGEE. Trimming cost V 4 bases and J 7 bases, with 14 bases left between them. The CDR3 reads CASSPHPSVGELFF. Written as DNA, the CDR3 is TGTGCCAGCAGCCCTCACCCGAGCGTCGGGGAGCTGTTTTTT.

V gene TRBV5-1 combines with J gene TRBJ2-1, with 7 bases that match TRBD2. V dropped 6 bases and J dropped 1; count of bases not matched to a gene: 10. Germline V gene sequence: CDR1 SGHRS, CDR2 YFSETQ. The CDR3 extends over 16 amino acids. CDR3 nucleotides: TGCGCCAGCACCCCGGGTAGCGGGCATTCCTACAATGAGCAGTTCTTC. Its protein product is CASTPGSGHSYNEQFF.

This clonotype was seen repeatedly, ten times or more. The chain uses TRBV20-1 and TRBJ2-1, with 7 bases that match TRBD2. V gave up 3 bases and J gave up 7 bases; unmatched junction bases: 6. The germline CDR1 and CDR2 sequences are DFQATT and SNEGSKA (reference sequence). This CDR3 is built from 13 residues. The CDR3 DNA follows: TGCAGTGCTAGGCGGGGCGGGAGAAATGAGCAGTTCTTC. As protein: CSARRGGRNEQFF.

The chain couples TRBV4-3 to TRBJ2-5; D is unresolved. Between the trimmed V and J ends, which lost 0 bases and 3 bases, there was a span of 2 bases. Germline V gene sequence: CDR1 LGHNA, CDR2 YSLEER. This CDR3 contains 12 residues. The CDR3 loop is CASSQDKETQYF. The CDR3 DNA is TGCGCCAGCAGCCAAGATAAAGAGACCCAGTACTTC.

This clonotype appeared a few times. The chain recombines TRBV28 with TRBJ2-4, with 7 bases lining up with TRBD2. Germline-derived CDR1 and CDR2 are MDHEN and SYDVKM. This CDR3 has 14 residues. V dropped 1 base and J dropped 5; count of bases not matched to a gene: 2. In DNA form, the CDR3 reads TGTGCCAGCAGTTTATCGGGGGGAGAAAACATTCAGTACTTC. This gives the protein CASSLSGGENIQYF.

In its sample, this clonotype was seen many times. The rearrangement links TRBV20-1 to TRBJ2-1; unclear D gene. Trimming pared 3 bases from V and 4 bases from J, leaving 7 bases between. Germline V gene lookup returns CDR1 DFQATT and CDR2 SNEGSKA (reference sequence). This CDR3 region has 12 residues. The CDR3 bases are TGCAGTGCTAGCTCCAAGTACAATGAGCAGTTCTTC. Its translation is CSASSKYNEQFF.

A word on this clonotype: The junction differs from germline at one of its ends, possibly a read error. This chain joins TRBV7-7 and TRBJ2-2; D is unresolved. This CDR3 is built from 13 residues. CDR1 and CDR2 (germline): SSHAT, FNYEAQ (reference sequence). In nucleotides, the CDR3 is TGTGCTAGCAGCCCCGGTCCAAAAGGGGAGCTGTTTTTT. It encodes CASSPGPKGELFF.

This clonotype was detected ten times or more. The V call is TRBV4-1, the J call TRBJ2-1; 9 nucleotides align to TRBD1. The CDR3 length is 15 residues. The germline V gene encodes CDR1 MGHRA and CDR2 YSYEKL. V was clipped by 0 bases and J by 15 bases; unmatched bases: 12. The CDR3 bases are TGCGCCAGCAGCCAAGATTGGACCGGGACAGGGTTTTGGTTCTTC. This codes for CASSQDWTGTGFWFF.

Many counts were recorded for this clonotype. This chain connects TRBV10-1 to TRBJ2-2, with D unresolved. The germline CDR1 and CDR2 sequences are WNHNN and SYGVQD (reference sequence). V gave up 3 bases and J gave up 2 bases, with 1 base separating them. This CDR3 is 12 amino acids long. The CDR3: CASSENTGELFF. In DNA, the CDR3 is TGCGCCAGCAGTGAAAACACCGGGGAGCTGTTTTTT.

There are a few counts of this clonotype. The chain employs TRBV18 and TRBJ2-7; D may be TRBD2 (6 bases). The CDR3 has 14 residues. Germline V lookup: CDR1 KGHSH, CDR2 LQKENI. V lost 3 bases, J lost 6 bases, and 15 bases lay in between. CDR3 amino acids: CASSPFREKSEQYF. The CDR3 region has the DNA TGTGCCAGCTCACCGTTCCGGGAGAAAAGCGAGCAGTACTTC.

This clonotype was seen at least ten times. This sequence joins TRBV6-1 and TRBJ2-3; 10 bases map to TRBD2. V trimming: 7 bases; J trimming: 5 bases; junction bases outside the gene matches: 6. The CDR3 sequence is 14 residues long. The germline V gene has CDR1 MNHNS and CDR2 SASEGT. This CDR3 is CASTPAGGKDTQYF. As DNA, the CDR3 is TGTGCCAGCACCCCAGCGGGAGGGAAAGATACGCAGTATTTT.

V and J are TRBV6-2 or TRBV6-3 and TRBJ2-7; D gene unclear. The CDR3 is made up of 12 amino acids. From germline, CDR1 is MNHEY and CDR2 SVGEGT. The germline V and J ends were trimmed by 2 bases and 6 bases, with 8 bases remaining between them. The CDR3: CASSYTIGEQYF. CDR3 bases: TGTGCCAGCAGTTACACCATTGGCGAGCAGTACTTC.

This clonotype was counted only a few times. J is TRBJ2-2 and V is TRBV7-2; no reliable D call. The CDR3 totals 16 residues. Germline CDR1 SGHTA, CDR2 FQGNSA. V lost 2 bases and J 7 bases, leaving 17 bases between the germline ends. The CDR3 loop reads CASSLRRPPVGGELFF. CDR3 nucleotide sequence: TGTGCCAGCAGCTTACGTCGCCCTCCGGTGGGCGGGGAGCTGTTTTTT.

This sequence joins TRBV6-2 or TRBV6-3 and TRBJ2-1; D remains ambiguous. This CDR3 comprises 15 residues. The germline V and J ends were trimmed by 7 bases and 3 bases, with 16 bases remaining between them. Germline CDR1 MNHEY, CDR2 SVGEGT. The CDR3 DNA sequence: TGTGCCAGCAAGGGAACGGTAGAGAACTACAATGAGCAGTTCTTC. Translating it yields CASKGTVENYNEQFF.

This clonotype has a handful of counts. The CDR3 here is CAISDRSGFNEQFF. CDR3 coding DNA: TGTGCCATCAGTGATAGGAGCGGTTTCAATGAGCAGTTCTTC. The J gene is TRBJ2-1, the V gene TRBV10-3, with D maybe TRBD2 (5 bases). Per the germline V gene, CDR1 is ENHRY and CDR2 is SYGVKD. Between the trimmed V and J ends, which lost 3 bases and 6 bases, there was a span of 12 bases. The length of the CDR3 is 14 residues.

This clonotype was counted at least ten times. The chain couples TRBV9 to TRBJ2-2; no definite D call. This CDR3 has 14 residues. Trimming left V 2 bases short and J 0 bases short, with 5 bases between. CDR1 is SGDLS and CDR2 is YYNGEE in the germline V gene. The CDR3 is CASSVQPNTGELFF. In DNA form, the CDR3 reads TGTGCCAGCAGCGTCCAGCCGAACACCGGGGAGCTGTTTTTT.

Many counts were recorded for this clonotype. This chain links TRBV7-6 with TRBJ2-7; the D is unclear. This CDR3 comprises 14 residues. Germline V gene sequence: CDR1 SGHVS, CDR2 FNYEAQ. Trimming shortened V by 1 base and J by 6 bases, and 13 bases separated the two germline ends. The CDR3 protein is CASSLGEQEAEQYF. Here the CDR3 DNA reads TGTGCCAGCAGCTTAGGTGAGCAAGAGGCCGAGCAGTACTTC.